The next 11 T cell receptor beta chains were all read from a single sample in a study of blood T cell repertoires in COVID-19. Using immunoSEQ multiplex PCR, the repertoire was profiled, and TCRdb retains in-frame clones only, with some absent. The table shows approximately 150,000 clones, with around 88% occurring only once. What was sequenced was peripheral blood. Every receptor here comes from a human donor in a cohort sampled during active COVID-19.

The CDR3 sequence is CASSPEPGVSYEQYF. The CDR3 coding sequence is TGTGCCAGCAGCCCCGAGCCAGGGGTGTCCTACGAGCAGTACTTC. The V and J genes are TRBV7-3 and TRBJ2-7, with D perhaps matching TRBD1 (6 bases). The germline V gene has CDR1 SGHTA and CDR2 FQGTGA. This CDR3 is 15 amino acids long. V was shortened by 5 bases and J by 1 base, with 15 bases between the two germline ends.

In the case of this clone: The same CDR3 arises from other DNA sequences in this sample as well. The CDR3 DNA is TGTGCCAGCAGGTTAACATACAGGGATGAGCAGTACTTC. Amino acids: CASRLTYRDEQYF. The J gene is TRBJ2-7, the V gene TRBV7-8; a possible D gene is TRBD1 (6 bases). The CDR3 is made up of 13 amino acids. V lost 6 bases and J 7 bases, leaving 16 bases between the germline ends. Germline CDR1 reads SGHVS; CDR2 reads FQNEAQ.

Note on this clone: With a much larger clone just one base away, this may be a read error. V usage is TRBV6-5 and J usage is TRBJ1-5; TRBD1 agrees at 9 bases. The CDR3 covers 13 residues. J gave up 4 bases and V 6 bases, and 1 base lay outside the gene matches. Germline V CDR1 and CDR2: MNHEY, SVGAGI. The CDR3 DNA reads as TGTGCCAGCAGCGGGACAGGGAATCAGCCCCAGCATTTT. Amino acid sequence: CASSGTGNQPQHF.

The CDR3, as DNA: TGTGCCAGCAGCTTAGCGCTTACAGGACCCTACGAGCAGTACTTC. Its protein is CASSLALTGPYEQYF. The genes are TRBV7-2 and TRBJ2-7; perhaps TRBD1 as D (5 bases). Germline CDR1 and CDR2: SGHTA and FQGNSA. The V gene lost 0 bases and the J gene lost 2 bases, with 11 bases spanning the gap. The CDR3 is 15 residues long.

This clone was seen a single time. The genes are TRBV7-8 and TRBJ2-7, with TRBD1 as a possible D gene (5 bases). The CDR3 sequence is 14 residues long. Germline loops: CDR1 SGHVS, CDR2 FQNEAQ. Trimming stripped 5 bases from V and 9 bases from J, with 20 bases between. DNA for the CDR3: TGTGCCAGCAGCCCAATCACCGTTTGGGGCGGGCAGTACTTC. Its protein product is CASSPITVWGGQYF.

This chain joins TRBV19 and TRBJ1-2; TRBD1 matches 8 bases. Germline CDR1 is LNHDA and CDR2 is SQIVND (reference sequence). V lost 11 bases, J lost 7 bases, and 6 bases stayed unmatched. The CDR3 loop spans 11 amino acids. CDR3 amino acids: CAGRGRRGYTF. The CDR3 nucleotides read TGTGCCGGCAGGGGGCGACGTGGCTACACCTTC.

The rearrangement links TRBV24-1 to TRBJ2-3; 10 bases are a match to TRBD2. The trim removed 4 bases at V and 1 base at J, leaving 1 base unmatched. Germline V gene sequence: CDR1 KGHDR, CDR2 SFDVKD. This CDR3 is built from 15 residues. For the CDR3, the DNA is TGTGCCACCAGTGACGGGACTAGCGGCACAGATACGCAGTATTTT. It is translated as CATSDGTSGTDTQYF.

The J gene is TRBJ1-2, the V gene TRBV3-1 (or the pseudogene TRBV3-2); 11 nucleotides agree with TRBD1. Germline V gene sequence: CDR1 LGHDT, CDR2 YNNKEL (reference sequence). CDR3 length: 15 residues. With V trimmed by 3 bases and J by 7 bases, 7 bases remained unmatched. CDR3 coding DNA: TGTGCCAGCAGCCACCGGACAGGGGGCGAGGGTGGCTACACCTTC. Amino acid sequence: CASSHRTGGEGGYTF.

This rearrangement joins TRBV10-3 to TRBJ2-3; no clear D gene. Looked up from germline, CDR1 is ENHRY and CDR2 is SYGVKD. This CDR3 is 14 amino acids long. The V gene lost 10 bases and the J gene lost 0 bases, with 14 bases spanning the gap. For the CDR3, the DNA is TGTGCCACCAGCAGAACCCTTAGCACAGATACGCAGTATTTT. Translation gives CATSRTLSTDTQYF.

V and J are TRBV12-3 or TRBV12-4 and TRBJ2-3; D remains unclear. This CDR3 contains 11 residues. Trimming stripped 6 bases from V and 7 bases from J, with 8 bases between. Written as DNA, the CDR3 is TGTGCCAGCAGCAACGGTTATACGCAGTATTTT. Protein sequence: CASSNGYTQYF.

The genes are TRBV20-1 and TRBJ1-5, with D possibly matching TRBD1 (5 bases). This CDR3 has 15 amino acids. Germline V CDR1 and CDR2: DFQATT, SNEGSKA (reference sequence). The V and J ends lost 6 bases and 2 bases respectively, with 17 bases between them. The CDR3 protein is CSASTIQEGNQPQHF. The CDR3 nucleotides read TGCAGTGCCAGTACGATACAGGAAGGCAATCAGCCCCAGCATTTT.